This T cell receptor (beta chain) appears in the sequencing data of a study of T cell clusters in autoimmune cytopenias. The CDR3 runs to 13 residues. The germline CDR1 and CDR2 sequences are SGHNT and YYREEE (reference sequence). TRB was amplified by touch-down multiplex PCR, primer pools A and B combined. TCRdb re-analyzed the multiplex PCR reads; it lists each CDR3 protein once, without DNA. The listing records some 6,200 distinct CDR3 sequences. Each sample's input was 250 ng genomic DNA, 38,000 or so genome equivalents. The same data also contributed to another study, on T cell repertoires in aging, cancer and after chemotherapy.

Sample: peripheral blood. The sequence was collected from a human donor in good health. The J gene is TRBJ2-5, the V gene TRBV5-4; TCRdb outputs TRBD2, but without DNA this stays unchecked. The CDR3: CASSLAPQETQYF.